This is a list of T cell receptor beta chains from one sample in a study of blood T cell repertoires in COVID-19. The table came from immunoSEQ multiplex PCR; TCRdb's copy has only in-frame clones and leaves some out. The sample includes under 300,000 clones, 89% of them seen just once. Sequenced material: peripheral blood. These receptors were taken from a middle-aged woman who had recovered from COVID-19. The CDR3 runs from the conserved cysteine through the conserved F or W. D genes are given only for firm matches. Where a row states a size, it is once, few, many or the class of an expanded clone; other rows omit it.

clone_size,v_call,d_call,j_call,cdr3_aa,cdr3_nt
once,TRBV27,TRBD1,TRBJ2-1,CASSDGTGGYEQFF,TGTGCCAGCAGTGACGGGACAGGGGGTTATGAGCAGTTCTTC
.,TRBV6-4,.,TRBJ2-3,CASSEQSTDTQYF,TGTGCCAGCAGTGAACAGAGCACAGATACGCAGTATTTT
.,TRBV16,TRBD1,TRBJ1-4,CASSQSDTTGGDEKLFF,TGTGCCAGCAGCCAATCGGACACGACAGGGGGCGATGAAAAACTGTTTTTT
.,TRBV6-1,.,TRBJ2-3,CASSEAGGDTQYF,TGTGCCAGCAGTGAAGCAGGGGGTGATACGCAGTATTTT
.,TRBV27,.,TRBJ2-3,CASSQLGGDVDTQYF,TGTGCCAGCAGTCAACTCGGAGGGGACGTAGATACGCAGTATTTT
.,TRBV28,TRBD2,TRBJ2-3,CASSLPESGRGFDTQYF,TGTGCCAGCAGTTTACCCGAGAGCGGGAGGGGATTCGATACGCAGTATTTT
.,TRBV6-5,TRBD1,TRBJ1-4,CASSYEGANEKLFF,TGTGCCAGCAGTTATGAGGGGGCGAATGAAAAACTGTTTTTT
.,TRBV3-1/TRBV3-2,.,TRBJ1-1,CASSQQDYSEAFF,TGTGCCAGCAGCCAACAGGACTACTCTGAAGCTTTCTTT
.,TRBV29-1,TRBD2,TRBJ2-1,CSVAGLAKQYSYNEQFF,TGCAGCGTCGCCGGACTAGCGAAACAATACTCCTACAATGAGCAGTTCTTC
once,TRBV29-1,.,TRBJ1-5,CSVAGDVGGQHF,TGCAGCGTTGCAGGGGATGTTGGGGGCCAGCATTTT
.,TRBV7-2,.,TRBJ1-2,CASSQVAGARGYTF,TGTGCCAGCAGCCAAGTAGCGGGGGCGCGTGGCTACACCTTC
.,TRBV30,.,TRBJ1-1,CAWSEQGGAAFF,TGTGCCTGGAGTGAACAGGGTGGTGCAGCTTTCTTT
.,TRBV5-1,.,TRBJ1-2,CASSLDAGPSNYGYTF,TGCGCCAGCAGCTTGGATGCGGGGCCCAGTAACTATGGCTACACCTTC
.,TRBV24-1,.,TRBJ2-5,CATSDHTTNGGPETQYF,TGTGCCACCAGTGATCATACAACAAACGGGGGGCCGGAGACCCAGTACTTC
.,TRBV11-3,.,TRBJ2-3,CASSLDSRGGTDTQYF,TGTGCCAGCAGCTTAGACTCGCGGGGAGGCACAGATACGCAGTATTTT
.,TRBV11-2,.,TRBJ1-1,CASSPTGGMNTEAFF,TGTGCCAGCAGCCCTACGGGGGGAATGAACACTGAAGCTTTCTTT
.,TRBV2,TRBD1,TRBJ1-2,CASRADRGLGGYTF,TGTGCCAGCAGGGCAGACAGGGGCCTAGGGGGCTACACCTTC
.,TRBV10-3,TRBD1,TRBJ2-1,CAISATGQISNEQFF,TGTGCCATCAGTGCCACGGGACAGATTTCGAATGAGCAGTTCTTC
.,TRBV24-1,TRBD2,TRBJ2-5,CATSDRAGPYQETQYF,TGTGCCACCAGTGATCGAGCGGGGCCTTACCAAGAGACCCAGTACTTC
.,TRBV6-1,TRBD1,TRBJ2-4,CASSERDRKNIQYF,TGTGCCAGCAGTGAACGGGACAGGAAAAACATTCAGTACTTC
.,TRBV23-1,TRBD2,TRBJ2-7,CASSPSVAGGGRPGEQYF,TGCGCCAGCAGTCCTTCTGTTGCGGGGGGCGGGAGGCCGGGAGAGCAGTACTTC
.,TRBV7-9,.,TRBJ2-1,CASSLAFAGLADFNEQFF,TGTGCCAGCAGCTTAGCCTTCGCGGGACTCGCCGACTTCAATGAGCAGTTCTTC
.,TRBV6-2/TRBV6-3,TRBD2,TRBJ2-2,CASSKSGRAGELFF,TGTGCCAGCAGTAAGAGCGGGAGGGCCGGGGAGCTGTTTTTT
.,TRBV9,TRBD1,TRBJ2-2,CASSTGQVNTGELFF,TGTGCCAGCAGCACGGGACAGGTTAACACCGGGGAGCTGTTTTTT
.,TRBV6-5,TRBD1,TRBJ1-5,CASRRQGDINQPQHF,TGTGCCAGCAGACGACAGGGGGATATCAATCAGCCCCAGCATTTT
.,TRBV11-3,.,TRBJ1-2,CASSSTAGTVYGYTF,TGTGCCAGCAGCTCTACCGCCGGAACAGTCTATGGCTACACCTTC
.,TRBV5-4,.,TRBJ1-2,CASSFGVGNYGYTF,TGTGCCAGCAGCTTCGGGGTGGGGAACTATGGCTACACCTTC
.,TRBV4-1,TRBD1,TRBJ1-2,CASSPQGLGGYTF,TGCGCCAGCAGCCCACAGGGGTTAGGGGGCTACACCTTC
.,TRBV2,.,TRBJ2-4,CASSEALSELAKNIQYF,TGTGCCAGCAGTGAAGCGCTTTCGGAGTTAGCCAAAAACATTCAGTACTTC
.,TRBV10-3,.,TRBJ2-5,CAISDGGGSYETQYF,TGTGCCATCAGTGATGGGGGCGGGAGTTATGAGACCCAGTACTTC
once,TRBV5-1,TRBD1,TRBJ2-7,CASSLVTGVYEQYF,TGCGCCAGCAGCTTGGTGACAGGGGTCTACGAGCAGTACTTC
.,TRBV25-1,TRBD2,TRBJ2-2,CASSDGRDTGELFF,TGTGCCAGCAGTGACGGGAGGGACACCGGGGAGCTGTTTTTT
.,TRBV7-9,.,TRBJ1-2,CASSRGGHGYTF,TGTGCCAGCAGCCGGGGGGGCCATGGCTACACCTTC
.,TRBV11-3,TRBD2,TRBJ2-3,CASSWGLAGTSTDTQYF,TGTGCCAGCAGCTGGGGACTAGCGGGAACCTCCACAGATACGCAGTATTTT
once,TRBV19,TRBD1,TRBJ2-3,CASSMTGGKNTQYF,TGTGCCAGTAGTATGACAGGGGGCAAGAATACGCAGTATTTT
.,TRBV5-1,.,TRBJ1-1,CASSLLTANTEAFF,TGCGCCAGCAGCCTATTAACTGCGAACACTGAAGCTTTCTTT
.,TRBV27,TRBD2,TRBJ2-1,CASSYGLAGEQFF,TGTGCCAGCAGTTACGGACTAGCAGGTGAGCAGTTCTTC
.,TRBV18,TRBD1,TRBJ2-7,CASSPPSGTAYEQYF,TGTGCCAGCTCACCACCTTCGGGGACAGCCTACGAGCAGTACTTC
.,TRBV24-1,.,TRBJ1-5,CATSDSSYQPQHF,TGTGCCACCTCTGACAGCTCTTATCAGCCCCAGCATTTT
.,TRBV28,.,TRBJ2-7,CASTLEGPYEQYF,TGTGCCAGCACCCTGGAGGGGCCCTACGAGCAGTACTTC
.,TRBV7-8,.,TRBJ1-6,CASSLGGAPNSPLHF,TGTGCCAGCAGCTTGGGAGGGGCCCCGAATTCACCCCTCCACTTT
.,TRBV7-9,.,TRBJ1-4,CASSLAGGRKLFF,TGTGCCAGCAGCTTAGCGGGGGGGAGAAAGCTGTTTTTT
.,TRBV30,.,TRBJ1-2,CAWGGQNYGYTF,TGTGCCTGGGGCGGTCAAAACTATGGCTACACCTTC
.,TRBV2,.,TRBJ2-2,CASTPTSLGGELFF,TGTGCCAGCACACCCACTAGCCTGGGCGGGGAGCTGTTTTTT
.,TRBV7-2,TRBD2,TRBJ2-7,CASSSRLAGSYEQYF,TGTGCCAGCAGCTCGAGACTAGCGGGCTCCTACGAGCAGTACTTC
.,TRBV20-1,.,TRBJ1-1,CSASTVMNTEAFF,TGCAGTGCTAGTACGGTGATGAACACTGAAGCTTTCTTT
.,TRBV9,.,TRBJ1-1,CASSADMNTEAFF,TGTGCCAGCAGCGCAGATATGAACACTGAAGCTTTCTTT
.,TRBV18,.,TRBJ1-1,CASSPPVRGGTEAFF,TGTGCCAGCTCACCACCGGTGCGGGGGGGCACTGAAGCTTTCTTT
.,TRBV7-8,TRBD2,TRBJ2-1,CASSRLAGSGEQFF,TGTGCCAGCAGCCGACTAGCGGGATCGGGTGAGCAGTTCTTC
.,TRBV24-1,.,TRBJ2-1,CATSDTNEQFF,TGTGCCACCAGTGACACTAATGAGCAGTTCTTC
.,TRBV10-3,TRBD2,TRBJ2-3,CATKPGLAGGPADTQYF,TGTGCCACGAAACCGGGACTAGCGGGAGGGCCAGCAGATACGCAGTATTTT
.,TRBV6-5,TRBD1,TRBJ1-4,CASRNGQGGEKLFF,TGTGCCAGCAGGAACGGACAGGGTGGTGAAAAACTGTTTTTT
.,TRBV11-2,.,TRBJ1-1,CASSLGVDTQAEAFF,TGTGCCAGCAGCTTAGGTGTCGATACACAAGCTGAAGCTTTCTTT
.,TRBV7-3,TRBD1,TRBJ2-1,CASSLWDRGRDAEQFF,TGTGCCAGCAGCTTATGGGACAGGGGGCGCGATGCTGAGCAGTTCTTC
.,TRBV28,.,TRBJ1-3,CASSLYGNTIYF,TGTGCCAGCAGTTTGTATGGAAACACCATATATTTT
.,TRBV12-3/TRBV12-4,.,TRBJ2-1,CASSLGGNGQFF,TGTGCCAGCAGTTTAGGCGGGAACGGGCAGTTCTTC
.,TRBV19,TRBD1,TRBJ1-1,CASSIDETGTVTEAFF,TGTGCCAGTAGTATAGATGAGACCGGGACAGTTACTGAAGCTTTCTTT
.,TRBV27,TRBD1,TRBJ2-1,CASSKGTGGREQFF,TGTGCCAGCAGCAAAGGGACAGGGGGCAGGGAGCAGTTCTTC